The rows below give T cell receptor beta chains drawn from one sample of a study of blood T cell repertoires in COVID-19. Sequencing used immunoSEQ multiplex PCR; TCRdb keeps in-frame clones, though not all of them. Of a few hundred thousand clones in the sample, approximately 90% were seen once. Material for sequencing was peripheral blood. The receptors here all came from a woman between 18 and 29 years old who had recovered from COVID-19. CDR3s include the opening cysteine and the closing phenylalanine or tryptophan. Each record gives: D gene, J gene, clone size, V gene, CDR3 protein, CDR3 DNA. A D gene is named only where the DNA matches it firmly. Clone size, where shown, is once, few, many, or a class for clones that have expanded.

>TRBD1|TRBJ2-3|once|TRBV5-4
CASSWTQGGDTQYF
TGTGCCAGCAGCTGGACACAGGGGGGAGATACGCAGTATTTT
>TRBD2|TRBJ2-2|few|TRBV6-2/TRBV6-3
CASSGGEANTGELFF
TGTGCCAGCAGTGGGGGGGAAGCGAACACCGGGGAGCTGTTTTTT
>TRBD2|TRBJ2-1|NA|TRBV29-1
CSVPRTSGVLRYNEQFF
TGCAGCGTTCCTCGGACTAGCGGGGTCCTTAGGTACAATGAGCAGTTCTTC
>NA|TRBJ2-7|NA|TRBV25-1
CASSESHRLTHSYEQYF
TGTGCCAGCAGTGAGTCCCACCGATTAACTCACTCCTACGAGCAGTACTTC
>TRBD2|TRBJ2-3|NA|TRBV15
CATSRLRPGRAGTQYF
TGTGCCACCAGCAGATTGCGCCCCGGGAGGGCGGGTACGCAGTATTTT
>TRBD2|TRBJ2-7|many|TRBV30
CAWGGLAGFGGQYF
TGTGCCTGGGGAGGACTAGCTGGTTTTGGGGGGCAGTACTTC
>NA|TRBJ1-2|once|TRBV5-8
CASSLFAFTGSFYYGYTF
TGTGCCAGCAGCTTGTTCGCCTTTACAGGGTCCTTCTACTATGGCTACACCTTC
>NA|TRBJ2-7|NA|TRBV7-6
CASSPKVRGTGPSYEQYF
TGTGCCAGCAGCCCAAAGGTTAGGGGAACAGGGCCCTCCTACGAGCAGTACTTC
>NA|TRBJ1-1|NA|TRBV6-5
CASSYSHRENTEAFF
TGTGCCAGCAGTTACTCCCACAGGGAGAACACTGAAGCTTTCTTT
>TRBD1|TRBJ1-6|NA|TRBV6-5
CASSYSGGGSPLHF
TGTGCCAGCAGTTACTCAGGGGGCGGTTCACCCCTCCACTTT
>NA|TRBJ2-2|NA|TRBV4-3
CASSHYGTTTGELFF
TGCGCCAGCAGTCATTACGGGACAACCACCGGGGAGCTGTTTTTT
>NA|TRBJ2-3|once|TRBV3-1/TRBV3-2
CASSQVADTQYF
TGTGCCAGCAGCCAAGTTGCGGATACGCAGTATTTT
>TRBD2|TRBJ2-1|once|TRBV9
CASSVTIASGYNEQFF
TGTGCCAGCAGCGTAACGATAGCTAGCGGATACAATGAGCAGTTCTTC
>TRBD1|TRBJ2-7|NA|TRBV7-9
CASSPGTGPSNEQYF
TGTGCCAGCAGCCCCGGGACAGGGCCCTCCAACGAGCAGTACTTC
>TRBD1|TRBJ1-1|NA|TRBV29-1
CSVDPTGGTEAFF
TGCAGCGTTGACCCAACAGGGGGCACTGAAGCTTTCTTT